The 18 T cell receptor beta chains reported below all come from one sample, sequenced in a study of T-cell memory formation after mild COVID-19. MiXCR was run by TCRdb on the 5' RACE reads, yielding one entry per CDR3 protein. The repertoire includes a few hundred thousand distinct CDR3 sequences, 15% to 20% of them detected once, and 20% to 25% sits in the top ten. The sequenced sample consisted of PBMCs or a T cell subset sorted from them (not recorded which). The receptors stem from a man younger than 30 who had mild COVID-19 (a few samples of this study predate the infection). Cell type and time point are not known.

This clonotype has more than one count but fewer than ten. The chain has TRBV5-1 and TRBJ2-1; TRBD2 matches 11 bases. In germline, CDR1 is SGHRS, CDR2 YFSETQ. The J segment lost 6 bases and the V segment lost 5 bases, leaving 4 bases of the junction unmatched. The CDR3 loop spans 14 amino acids. CDR3 residues: CASRGTSGFNEQFF. The DNA for the CDR3 is TGCGCCAGCAGGGGGACTAGCGGTTTCAATGAGCAGTTCTTC.

The sample holds many counts of this clonotype. V and J are TRBV4-3 and TRBJ1-1, with D unresolved. There are 15 residues in the CDR3. Germline assignment: CDR1 LGHNA and CDR2 YSLEER. Trimming removed 0 bases from V and 2 bases from J, with 10 bases in between. The CDR3 is CASSQEGLVNTEAFF. CDR3 DNA sequence: TGCGCCAGCAGCCAAGAGGGATTGGTCAACACTGAAGCTTTCTTT.

This clonotype was seen a handful of times. The chain employs TRBV5-1 and TRBJ1-1, with a weak D call TRBD1 (6 bases). The germline gives CDR1 SGHRS, CDR2 YFSETQ. This CDR3 is 14 amino acids long. Trimming cost V 4 bases and J 5 bases, with 15 bases left between them. Written as DNA, the CDR3 is TGCGCCAGCAGCCCCTGGACAGTCAATACTGAAGCTTTCTTT. Its protein is CASSPWTVNTEAFF.

V usage is TRBV7-2 and J usage is TRBJ1-3, with 7 nucleotides matching TRBD1. CDR1 and CDR2 from the germline V gene are SGHTA and FQGNSA. Trimming took 2 bases from V and 3 from J; bases not matched to a gene: 7. The CDR3 runs to 16 residues. The CDR3 spells CASSLIVRTGGNTIYF. For the CDR3, the DNA is TGTGCCAGCAGCTTAATAGTGCGGACAGGTGGAAACACCATATATTTT.

This clonotype was picked up a small number of times. This rearrangement joins TRBV20-1 to TRBJ2-1; D tentatively reads TRBD1 or TRBD2 (5 bases each). V lost 6 bases and J lost 0, with 15 bases in between. This CDR3 is built from 15 residues. Per the germline V gene, CDR1 is DFQATT and CDR2 is SNEGSKA (reference sequence). The CDR3 protein is CSAPGRSASYNEQFF. The DNA for the CDR3 is TGCAGTGCCCCGGGACGCTCCGCCTCCTACAATGAGCAGTTCTTC.

This clonotype was seen more than once but under ten times. The J gene is TRBJ2-7, the V gene TRBV6-2 or TRBV6-3; D is ambiguous. Trimming left V 4 bases short and J 7 bases short, with 14 bases between. The CDR3 runs 13 residues. Germline V gives CDR1 MNHEY, CDR2 SVGEGT. The CDR3 region has the DNA TGTGCCAGCAGTTGGTTGCGCTCAAGGGAGCAGTACTTC. This sequence encodes CASSWLRSREQYF.

The chain recombines TRBV7-9 with TRBJ2-7; D is possibly TRBD1 (5 bases). This CDR3 contains 13 residues. With 4 bases removed from V and 3 bases from J, the gap between germline ends came to 10 bases. Germline V gives CDR1 SEHNR, CDR2 FQNEAQ (reference sequence). For the CDR3, the DNA is TGTGCCAGCAGCTCCGACAGATACTACGAGCAGTACGTC. Its translation is CASSSDRYYEQYV.

The J gene is TRBJ2-1, the V gene TRBV7-8; D remains ambiguous. V shed 5 bases and J shed 10 bases, with 12 bases lying between them. This CDR3 has 12 residues. CDR1 is SGHVS and CDR2 is FQNEAQ in the germline V gene. CDR3 residues: CASSPGLGEQFF. The CDR3 DNA is TGTGCCAGCAGCCCCGGCCTGGGGGAGCAGTTCTTC.

The chain uses TRBV7-9 and TRBJ2-7; 7 bases fit TRBD1. Germline V gene lookup returns CDR1 SEHNR and CDR2 FQNEAQ (reference sequence). The CDR3 is made up of 13 amino acids. This chain's CDR3 is CASSLDPRTGVDV. The CDR3, as DNA: TGTGCCAGCAGCTTAGACCCAAGGACAGGTGTTGACGTC.

This clonotype occurred a few times. The chain combines TRBV4-3 with TRBJ1-5, with D unclear. Germline-derived CDR1 and CDR2 are LGHNA and YSLEER. The CDR3 has 16 amino acids. With 1 base removed from V and 4 bases from J, the gap between germline ends came to 14 bases. The CDR3 here is CASSQGDGYSNQPQHF. The DNA for the CDR3 is TGCGCCAGCAGCCAAGGAGACGGATACTCTAATCAGCCCCAGCATTTT.

This clonotype was detected ten times or more. This chain uses TRBV7-3 with TRBJ2-2; tentatively, D is TRBD1 or TRBD2 (5 bases each). The CDR3 runs to 16 residues. The V gene lost 4 bases and the J gene lost 2 bases, with 14 bases spanning the gap. The germline CDR1 and CDR2 sequences are SGHTA and FQGTGA. The DNA for the CDR3 is TGTGCCAGCAGCTGGGGCACGAGGGGTAACACCGGGGAGCTGTTTTTT. Its translation is CASSWGTRGNTGELFF.

This rearrangement joins TRBV5-1 to TRBJ1-1; 7 nucleotides align to TRBD1. Germline V gene sequence: CDR1 SGHRS, CDR2 YFSETQ. V trimming: 4 bases; J trimming: 1 base; junction bases outside the gene matches: 13. The CDR3 sequence is 17 residues long. CDR3 sequence (DNA): TGCGCCAGCAGCCGTTTAGACAGGGCGATGGGGAACACTGAAGCTTTCTTT. It translates to CASSRLDRAMGNTEAFF.

This clonotype was counted between two and nine times. The CDR3 sequence is CASSFGQSSYNEQFF. CDR3 DNA sequence: TGTGCCAGCAGCTTCGGACAGAGCTCCTACAATGAGCAGTTCTTC. The chain is built from TRBV7-2 and TRBJ2-1, with a tentative D call TRBD1 (6 bases). CDR1 is SGHTA, CDR2 FQGNSA, per germline. V gave up 3 bases and J gave up 0 bases, with 9 bases separating them. This CDR3 spans 15 amino acids.

V is TRBV7-9 and J is TRBJ1-5; 9 positions agree with TRBD1. The length of the CDR3 is 19 residues. The V and J ends lost 5 bases and 0 bases, in that order; junction bases with no gene match: 14. Looked up from germline, CDR1 is SEHNR and CDR2 is FQNEAQ (reference sequence). CDR3: CASSPGVLGQGNSNQPQHF. CDR3 bases: TGTGCCAGCAGCCCCGGCGTCCTCGGACAGGGGAATAGCAATCAGCCCCAGCATTTT. Full variable domain (remainder filled in from reference TRBV7-9 and TRBJ1-5): DTGVSQNPRHKITKRGQNVTFRCDPISEHNRLYWYRQTLGQGPEFLTYFQNEAQLEKSRLLSDRFSAERPKGSFSTLEIQRTEQGDSAMYLCASSPGVLGQGNSNQPQHFGDGTRLSIL.

The chain links TRBV12-3 or TRBV12-4 to TRBJ1-3; tentatively, D is TRBD1 (5 bases). The V end was cut by 3 bases, the J end by 6 bases, with 9 bases between. The CDR3 loop spans 13 amino acids. This CDR3 reads CASSLQGANTIYF. CDR3 coding DNA: TGTGCCAGCAGTTTGCAGGGTGCAAACACCATATATTTT.

This clonotype was counted a few times. V usage is TRBV7-2 and J usage is TRBJ2-3; no reliable D call. Germline CDR1 is SGHTA and CDR2 is FQGNSA. Trimming took off 6 bases at V and 6 bases at J, with 10 bases between the two ends. This CDR3 has 12 residues. For the CDR3, the DNA is TGTGCCAGCAGTCCTGGGTTTGATACGCAGTATTTT. This codes for CASSPGFDTQYF.

The sample holds a few counts of this clonotype. The chain is built from TRBV7-3 and TRBJ2-3; no clear D. Germline V lookup: CDR1 SGHTA, CDR2 FQGTGA. CDR3 length: 14 amino acids. The V end lost 4 bases, the J end lost 2 bases, and 10 bases lay between the germline ends. CDR3 nucleotide sequence: TGTGCCAGCAGCTCTAATGGGGTCACAGATACGCAGTATTTT. Translated, it gives CASSSNGVTDTQYF.

The chain combines TRBV7-6 with TRBJ1-3; the D is unclear. Looked up from germline, CDR1 is SGHVS and CDR2 is FNYEAQ. The CDR3 has 14 amino acids. Deletions cut 1 base from V and 0 bases from J, with 4 bases between. CDR3 sequence: CASSLELSGNTIYF. The CDR3 coding sequence is TGTGCCAGCAGCTTAGAGCTCTCTGGAAACACCATATATTTT.